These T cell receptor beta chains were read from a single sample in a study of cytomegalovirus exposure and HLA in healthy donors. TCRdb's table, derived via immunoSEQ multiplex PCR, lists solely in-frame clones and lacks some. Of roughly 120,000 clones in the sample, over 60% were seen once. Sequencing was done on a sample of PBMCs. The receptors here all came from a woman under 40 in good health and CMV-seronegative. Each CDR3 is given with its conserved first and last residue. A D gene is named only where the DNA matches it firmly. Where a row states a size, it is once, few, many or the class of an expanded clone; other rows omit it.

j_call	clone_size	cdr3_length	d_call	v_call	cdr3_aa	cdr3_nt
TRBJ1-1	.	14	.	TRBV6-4	CASSVGGAKAEAFF	TGTGCCAGCAGCGTGGGGGGGGCTAAGGCTGAAGCTTTCTTT
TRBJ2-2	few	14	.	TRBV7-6	CASSSSGETGELFF	TGTGCCAGCAGCTCTTCAGGGGAGACCGGGGAGCTGTTTTTT
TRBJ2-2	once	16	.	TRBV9	CASSKRAEGFTGELFF	TGTGCCAGCAGCAAAAGGGCCGAGGGATTCACCGGGGAGCTGTTTTTT
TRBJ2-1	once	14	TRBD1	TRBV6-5	CASSATGYLGEQFF	TGTGCCAGCAGCGCGACAGGGTACCTTGGAGAGCAGTTCTTC
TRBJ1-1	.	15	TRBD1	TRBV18	CASSPRKTGGTEAFF	TGTGCCAGCTCACCAAGGAAAACAGGGGGGACTGAAGCTTTCTTT
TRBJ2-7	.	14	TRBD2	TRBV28	CASSSAGTNYEQYF	TGTGCCAGCAGTTCCGCGGGGACTAACTACGAGCAGTACTTC
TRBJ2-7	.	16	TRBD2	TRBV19	CASSSQGLDANHEQYF	TGTGCCAGTAGTAGTCAAGGACTAGACGCCAACCACGAGCAGTACTTC
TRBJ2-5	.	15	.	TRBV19	CASSAGGAVRETQYF	TGTGCCAGTAGCGCTGGAGGGGCCGTCCGGGAGACCCAGTACTTC
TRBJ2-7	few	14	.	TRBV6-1	CASSQGTASYEQYF	TGTGCCAGCAGTCAGGGGACGGCTTCCTACGAGCAGTACTTC
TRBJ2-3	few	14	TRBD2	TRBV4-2	CASSQTGGPNTQYF	TGTGCCAGCAGCCAGACGGGGGGGCCAAATACGCAGTATTTT
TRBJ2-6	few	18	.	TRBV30	CAWSVMDRGPSGANVLTF	TGTGCCTGGAGTGTAATGGACAGAGGGCCCTCTGGGGCCAACGTCCTGACTTTC
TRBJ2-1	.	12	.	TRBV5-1	CASSESANEQFF	TGCGCCAGCAGCGAGAGCGCTAATGAGCAGTTCTTC
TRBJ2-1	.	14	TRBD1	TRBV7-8	CASSFWDRENEQFF	TGTGCCAGCAGCTTCTGGGACAGGGAAAATGAGCAGTTCTTC
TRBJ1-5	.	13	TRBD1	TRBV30	CAWGTGRDQPQHF	TGTGCCTGGGGGACAGGAAGGGATCAGCCCCAGCATTTT
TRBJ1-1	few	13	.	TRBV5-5	CASSLARYTEAFF	TGTGCCAGCAGCTTGGCCCGGTACACTGAAGCTTTCTTT
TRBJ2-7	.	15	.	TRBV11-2	CASSLGNSATYEQYF	TGTGCCAGCAGCTTAGGCAATAGCGCTACCTACGAGCAGTACTTC